The 15 T cell receptor beta chains below all came from one sample that was sequenced in a study of T cell repertoires in ileal Crohn's disease. The table came from immunoSEQ multiplex PCR; TCRdb's copy has only in-frame clones and leaves some out. The data hold about 18,000 clones, with 60% to 85% observed a single time. Time point noted: inflamed ileum from the surgical specimen. Sequencing was performed on ileal tissue. These receptors all stem from an adult with Crohn's disease.

This chain connects TRBV5-4 to TRBJ1-2; D remains unclear. Germline values: CDR1 SGHNT, CDR2 YYREEE (reference sequence). V shed 4 bases and J shed 6 bases, with 13 bases lying between them. The CDR3 loop spans 13 amino acids. Here the CDR3 reads CASSADGWHGYTF. The CDR3 DNA follows: TGTGCCAGCAGCGCCGACGGCTGGCATGGCTACACCTTC.

This chain connects TRBV6-1 to TRBJ2-7; no firm D call. CDR1 MNHNS and CDR2 SASEGT come from the germline V gene. This CDR3 has 11 residues. V was trimmed by 8 bases and J by 3 bases, leaving 8 bases between them. The CDR3 sequence is CASELGYEQYF. CDR3 coding DNA: TGTGCCAGCGAGTTAGGCTACGAGCAGTACTTC.

The chain carries TRBV2 and TRBJ1-4; D is unresolved. Germline CDR1 and CDR2: SNHLY and FYNNEI. Trimming took 1 base from V and 2 from J, leaving 14 bases between them. This CDR3 contains 17 residues. CDR3 coding DNA: TGTGCCAGCAGTGAAGAGTTCGTAGGGATCACTAATGAAAAACTGTTTTTT. It translates to CASSEEFVGITNEKLFF.

To note about this clone: An end of the junction does not agree with germline; a read error may underlie this. This chain links TRBV9 with TRBJ1-3; no firm D call. Germline CDR1 SGDLS, CDR2 YYNGEE. This CDR3 is 13 amino acids long. CDR3 region: CAILEGSRNTIYF. The CDR3 bases are TGTGCCATTCTAGAGGGCTCTAGAAACACCATATATTTT.

The CDR3 spells CASKSLDTSHYGYTF. CDR3 DNA sequence: TGTGCCAGCAAGTCCCTAGACACCTCACACTATGGCTACACCTTC. The rearrangement uses TRBV2 and TRBJ1-2; D gene ambiguous. The germline V gene has CDR1 SNHLY and CDR2 FYNNEI. Between the trimmed V and J ends, which lost 7 bases and 3 bases, there was a span of 18 bases. This CDR3 is 15 amino acids long.

By share, this clone ranks as medium-sized (0.01 to 0.1%). The chain couples TRBV2 to TRBJ2-1; no definite D call. Germline CDR1 is SNHLY and CDR2 is FYNNEI. Deletions cut 6 bases from V and 3 bases from J, with 3 bases between. CDR3 length equals 11 residues. CDR3 in amino acids: CASRGYNEQFF. The CDR3 DNA sequence: TGTGCCAGCAGGGGCTACAATGAGCAGTTCTTC.

The V and J genes are TRBV7-2 and TRBJ2-7; D unresolved. Germline V gene lookup returns CDR1 SGHTA and CDR2 FQGNSA. The germline V and J ends were trimmed by 2 bases and 1 base, with 9 bases remaining between them. The CDR3 totals 14 residues. CDR3 DNA sequence: TGTGCCAGCAGCTTAAATCGAGAGTCCTACGAGCAGTACTTC. Its translation: CASSLNRESYEQYF.

The chain recombines TRBV18 with TRBJ2-7, with 7 bases matching TRBD2. Trimming took 3 bases from V and 1 from J; bases not matched to a gene: 9. This CDR3 has 16 amino acids. The germline gives CDR1 KGHSH, CDR2 LQKENI. The CDR3 region is CASSPGRAGVSYEQYF. In DNA, the CDR3 is TGTGCCAGCTCACCGGGCCGCGCGGGAGTGTCCTACGAGCAGTACTTC.

As regards this clone: Germline and junction disagree at one end, which may indicate a read error. The chain couples TRBV5-1 to TRBJ2-5, with TRBD2 identical over 9 bases. Germline-derived CDR1 and CDR2 are SGHRS and YFSETQ. There are 13 residues in the CDR3. The CDR3 loop reads CAGSRTSEGTQYF. Written as DNA, the CDR3 is TGCGCCGGCAGCCGGACTAGCGAAGGGACCCAGTACTTC. The whole variable domain, filled in from reference TRBV5-1 and TRBJ2-5, reads KAGVTQTPRYLIKTRGQQVTLSCSPISGHRSVSWYQQTPGQGLQFLFEYFSETQRNKGNFPGRFSGRQFSNSRSEMNVSTLELGDSALYLCAGSRTSEGTQYFGPGTRLLVL.

This clone occurred a few times. The rearrangement joins TRBV29-1 to TRBJ1-3, with unresolved D. Germline CDR1 reads SQVTM; CDR2 reads ANQGSEA. V was trimmed by 7 bases and J by 1 base, leaving 8 bases between them. CDR3 length: 12 amino acids. The CDR3 loop is CSARESGNTIYF. The CDR3 bases are TGCAGCGCCCGGGAATCTGGAAACACCATATATTTT.

The rearrangement joins TRBV6-1 to TRBJ2-7, with TRBD1 identical over 9 bases. Trimming at V came to 6 bases and at J to 2 bases, leaving 8 bases not matched to a gene. The CDR3 has 15 amino acids. CDR1 is MNHNS and CDR2 is SASEGT in the germline V gene. The CDR3 DNA sequence: TGTGCCAGCAGATCCCCGGGACAGGGTACCTACGAGCAGTACTTC. This codes for CASRSPGQGTYEQYF.

The rearrangement joins TRBV5-1 to TRBJ2-1; maybe TRBD1 (5 bases). Trimming removed 4 bases from V and 6 bases from J, with 20 bases in between. CDR3 length equals 16 residues. Germline CDR1 SGHRS, CDR2 YFSETQ. The CDR3 region is CASSQGYGARGNEQFF. The CDR3 DNA reads as TGCGCCAGCAGCCAAGGATATGGGGCGCGAGGCAATGAGCAGTTCTTC. Full variable domain (rest looked up from reference TRBV5-1 and TRBJ2-1): KAGVTQTPRYLIKTRGQQVTLSCSPISGHRSVSWYQQTPGQGLQFLFEYFSETQRNKGNFPGRFSGRQFSNSRSEMNVSTLELGDSALYLCASSQGYGARGNEQFFGPGTRLTVL.

The chain employs TRBV11-1 and TRBJ1-6; possible D gene TRBD1, 5 bases. Trimming removed 1 base at V and 5 bases at J, with 12 bases between. This CDR3 contains 16 residues. CDR1 and CDR2 from the germline V gene are SGHAT and FQDESV (reference sequence). The CDR3 bases are TGTGCCAGCAGCTTAGAGCAGGGTGGGAATAATTCACCCCTCCACTTT. It specifies CASSLEQGGNNSPLHF.

The gene calls are TRBV28 and TRBJ1-1, with D perhaps TRBD1 (6 bases). Germline CDR1 and CDR2: MDHEN and SYDVKM. Trimming took off 8 bases at V and 3 bases at J, with 19 bases between the two ends. The CDR3 covers 15 residues. The CDR3 sequence is CASSDAGGGYTEAFF. The CDR3 coding sequence is TGTGCCAGCTCCGATGCCGGGGGCGGATACACTGAAGCTTTCTTT.

A few counts support this clone. The same CDR3 is also encoded by other DNA sequences in this sample. The chain couples TRBV6-5 to TRBJ1-1; D remains ambiguous. CDR1 MNHEY and CDR2 SVGAGI come from the germline V gene. The length of the CDR3 is 13 residues. V lost 5 bases and J 0 bases, leaving 7 bases between the germline ends. This CDR3 reads CASSVNMNTEAFF. CDR3 in DNA: TGTGCCAGCAGTGTTAACATGAACACTGAAGCTTTCTTT.